This TCR beta chain was recovered during a study of CD8+ T cells in alopecia areata. cDNA reverse transcribed from extracted RNA served as the sequencing template. Libraries were prepared by immunoSEQ multiplex PCR; TCRdb keeps only in-frame clonotypes and omits some of them. Of under 250,000 clones listed, roughly 56% are singletons. This clone was seen only a few times. Specimen: CD8+ T cells sorted from blood. This clonotype originated in a human donor in good health.

The DNA of the CDR3 is TGCAGCGTTGACCCAGGGGGCAATTATGGCTACACCTTC. As protein: CSVDPGGNYGYTF. V usage is TRBV29-1 and J usage is TRBJ1-2; 8 nucleotides align to TRBD1. The CDR3 consists of 13 residues. Per germline, CDR1 SQVTM and CDR2 ANQGSEA. Germline trimming cut 3 bases from V and 5 bases from J; bases unmatched to any gene: 5. Complete variable domain (other parts from reference TRBV29-1 and TRBJ1-2): SAVISQKPSRDICQRGTSLTIQCQVDSQVTMMFWYRQQPGQSLTLIATANQGSEATYESGFVIDKFPISRPNLTFSTLTVSNMSPEDSSIYLCSVDPGGNYGYTFGSGTRLTVV.